These 27 T cell receptor beta chains came from one sample sequenced in a study of T cell changes during pregnancy in multiple sclerosis. TCRdb's table, derived via immunoSEQ multiplex PCR, lists solely in-frame clones and lacks some. The sample lists approximately 40,000 clones; approximately 93% were seen once. The sample here was CD8+ T cells from peripheral blood mononuclear cells, taken in the third trimester of pregnancy. The receptors derive from a female donor with multiple sclerosis, enrolled in a pregnancy study.

The J gene is TRBJ2-5, the V gene TRBV5-6; 11 bases fit TRBD1. Germline-derived CDR1 and CDR2 are SGHDT and YYEEEE. With V trimmed by 3 bases and J by 5 bases, 6 bases remained unmatched. CDR3 length: 15 amino acids. The CDR3 DNA follows: TGTGCCAGCAGCTCCGGACAGGGGGCCGGGGAGACCCAGTACTTC. It encodes CASSSGQGAGETQYF.

The V and J genes are TRBV2 and TRBJ2-7; 7 bases fit TRBD2. Per germline, CDR1 SNHLY and CDR2 FYNNEI. This CDR3 has 16 residues. J was trimmed by 6 bases and V by 3 bases; bases with no gene match: 14. For the CDR3, the DNA is TGTGCCAGCAGTGACGGTTCCGGGACTAAAAGGCTCGAGCAGTACTTC. This translates into CASSDGSGTKRLEQYF.

The rearrangement links TRBV6-1 to TRBJ1-2; the D gene is possibly TRBD1 (5 bases). The CDR3 has 14 residues. Germline V CDR1 and CDR2: MNHNS, SASEGT. V was clipped by 1 base and J by 7 bases, with 13 bases between them. For the CDR3, the DNA is TGTGCCAGCAGTGAAGTTGGGGCAGCGGGTGGCTACACCTTC. Translation: CASSEVGAAGGYTF.

J is TRBJ1-4 and V is TRBV6-6; D is uncertain. V shed 2 bases and J shed 8 bases, with 12 bases lying between them. This CDR3 is built from 14 residues. CDR1 MNHNY and CDR2 SVGAGI come from the germline V gene (reference sequence). The CDR3 region is CASSYASVGEKLFF. The CDR3 DNA sequence: TGTGCCAGCAGTTACGCGAGCGTAGGCGAAAAACTGTTTTTT.

This chain uses TRBV5-6 with TRBJ1-2; D might be TRBD1 (6 bases). V was clipped by 4 bases and J by 5 bases, with 15 bases between them. CDR1 and CDR2 from the germline V gene are SGHDT and YYEEEE. The CDR3 sequence is 14 residues long. The DNA for the CDR3 is TGTGCCAGCAGCCCGACAGGAACCTTATATGGCTACACCTTC. Translating it yields CASSPTGTLYGYTF.

This sequence joins TRBV6-6 and TRBJ2-5; TRBD2 aligns across 10 bases. Trimming took 6 bases from V and 5 from J; bases not matched to a gene: 9. The CDR3 length is 15 residues. CDR1 and CDR2 from the germline V gene are MNHNY and SVGAGI (reference sequence). CDR3 DNA sequence: TGTGCCAGCAGGGGGGGTAGCGGGGGGCGGGAGACCCAGTACTTC. It yields the protein CASRGGSGGRETQYF.

The chain has TRBV6-5 and TRBJ2-5; D perhaps matches TRBD2 (6 bases). The V end lost 1 base, the J end lost 5 bases, and 14 bases lay between the germline ends. Germline CDR1 MNHEY, CDR2 SVGAGI. This CDR3 spans 15 amino acids. The CDR3 DNA sequence: TGTGCCAGCAGTTACTGGGGGGTATCTGGTGAGACCCAGTACTTC. Translated, it gives CASSYWGVSGETQYF.

The chain carries TRBV25-1 and TRBJ2-7; no reliable D call. V dropped 6 bases and J dropped 4 bases, with 10 bases sitting between them. The CDR3 loop spans 12 amino acids. Germline V CDR1 and CDR2: MGHDK, SYGVNS. CDR3 loop: CASRSEVYEQYF. The DNA for the CDR3 is TGTGCCAGCAGAAGCGAGGTGTACGAGCAGTACTTC.

This rearrangement joins TRBV27 to TRBJ1-1, with 7 nucleotides matching TRBD1. V gave up 8 bases and J gave up 4 bases; unmatched junction bases: 7. The CDR3 consists of 13 residues. Germline assignment: CDR1 MNHEY and CDR2 SMNVEV (reference sequence). The CDR3 DNA is TGTGCCAGCGGGCTAGGGGGCCCCACTGAAGCTTTCTTT. The encoded protein is CASGLGGPTEAFF.

This chain joins TRBV9 and TRBJ2-2, with D tentatively TRBD2 (6 bases). CDR3 length: 15 amino acids. Germline CDR1 is SGDLS and CDR2 is YYNGEE. Trimming left V 4 bases short and J 0 bases short, with 10 bases between. In nucleotides, the CDR3 is TGTGCCAGCAGCCCCACGGGGGCGAACACCGGGGAGCTGTTTTTT. As protein: CASSPTGANTGELFF.

This sequence joins TRBV27 and TRBJ2-7; 7 nucleotides align to TRBD1. The CDR3 contains 13 residues. Germline values: CDR1 MNHEY, CDR2 SMNVEV (reference sequence). V lost 8 bases, J lost 3 bases, and 7 bases stayed unmatched. The CDR3 DNA sequence: TGTGCCAGCGGGATACAGGGGAGCTACGAGCAGTACTTC. The encoded protein is CASGIQGSYEQYF.

The CDR3 nucleotides are TGCGCCAGCAGCCAAAGTCGAGCCCTTCCCCAGCAGTTCTTC. Translation gives CASSQSRALPQQFF. V is TRBV4-1 and J is TRBJ2-1; D is unresolved. There are 14 residues in the CDR3. CDR1 and CDR2 from the germline V gene are MGHRA and YSYEKL. The V end was cut by 2 bases, the J end by 11 bases, with 16 bases between.

This clone was recorded once. This sequence joins TRBV13 and TRBJ2-5; possibly TRBD1 for D (5 bases). This CDR3 spans 13 amino acids. CDR1 and CDR2 (germline): PRHDT, FYEKMQ (reference sequence). Trimming removed 0 bases at V and 3 bases at J, with 5 bases between. In DNA, the CDR3 is TGTGCCAGCAGCTTAGGCAGGGAAGAGACCCAGTACTTC. Translating it yields CASSLGREETQYF.

This chain joins TRBV5-6 and TRBJ1-1; maybe TRBD1 (5 bases). CDR3 length equals 19 residues. Germline CDR1 is SGHDT and CDR2 is YYEEEE. V was cut by 1 base and J by 6 bases, with 28 bases left in between. The CDR3 here is CASSLMRPQTVRDNPEAFF. The CDR3 DNA reads as TGTGCCAGCAGCTTGATGCGGCCTCAGACAGTGCGGGATAACCCTGAAGCTTTCTTT.

The rearrangement uses TRBV9 and TRBJ1-1; D call uncertain. Germline lookup yields CDR1 SGDLS and CDR2 YYNGEE. This CDR3 contains 14 residues. Between the trimmed V and J ends, which lost 3 bases and 4 bases, there was a span of 13 bases. In DNA form, the CDR3 reads TGTGCCAGCAGCGCAGGCCCCATGGGCACTGAAGCTTTCTTT. Translating gives CASSAGPMGTEAFF.

The CDR3 DNA is TGTGCCAGCAGGGGAGGAGTTATGGCTGAAGCTTTCTTT. Translated, it gives CASRGGVMAEAFF. The V call is TRBV14, the J call TRBJ1-1; D ambiguous. V was cut by 6 bases and J by 6 bases, with 14 bases left in between. The CDR3 spans 13 residues. The germline V gene encodes CDR1 SGHDN and CDR2 FVKESK.

The chain uses TRBV29-1 and TRBJ2-1; D might be TRBD2 (6 bases). This CDR3 is 14 amino acids long. V lost 1 base, J lost 10 bases, and 17 bases lay in between. The germline V gene encodes CDR1 SQVTM and CDR2 ANQGSEA. For the CDR3, the DNA is TGCAGCGTTGAAGTTATGGGCCTGGGAGGCGAGCAGTTCTTC. This translates into CSVEVMGLGGEQFF.

This clone qualifies as medium-sized. The chain is built from TRBV29-1 and TRBJ1-3; the D gene is possibly TRBD1 (5 bases). CDR1 SQVTM and CDR2 ANQGSEA come from the germline V gene. Trimming took off 4 bases at V and 8 bases at J, with 9 bases between the two ends. CDR3 size: 11 residues. The CDR3 region has the DNA TGCAGCGTTGTTCGGGGGGACACCATATATTTT. Residues: CSVVRGDTIYF. The full variable domain, its missing parts supplied by reference TRBV29-1 and TRBJ1-3, is SAVISQKPSRDICQRGTSLTIQCQVDSQVTMMFWYRQQPGQSLTLIATANQGSEATYESGFVIDKFPISRPNLTFSTLTVSNMSPEDSSIYLCSVVRGDTIYFGEGSWLTVV.

The chain is built from TRBV28 and TRBJ1-5, with 7 positions matching TRBD1. This CDR3 has 15 residues. V shed 5 bases, J shed 1 base, and the junction held 5 bases outside the gene matches. In germline, CDR1 is MDHEN, CDR2 SYDVKM. The chain's CDR3 is CASSHRGYSNQPQHF. Written as DNA, the CDR3 is TGTGCCAGCAGTCACAGGGGCTACAGCAATCAGCCCCAGCATTTT.

This chain links TRBV4-1 with TRBJ1-2, with 7 bases matching TRBD1. The CDR3 is 15 amino acids. V shed 1 base, J shed 7 bases, and the junction held 9 bases outside the gene matches. Per germline, CDR1 MGHRA and CDR2 YSYEKL. As DNA, the CDR3 is TGCGCCAGCAGCCAAGGAACGGGATCAGGGGGTGGCTACACCTTC. This codes for CASSQGTGSGGGYTF.

The rearrangement joins TRBV10-2 to TRBJ2-1; D is ambiguous. CDR1 is WSHSY, CDR2 SAAADI, per germline. V lost 3 bases and J 6 bases, leaving 9 bases between the germline ends. The CDR3 runs to 13 residues. CDR3 amino acids: CASSDLDGNEQFF. DNA of the CDR3: TGCGCCAGCAGTGATCTAGATGGCAATGAGCAGTTCTTC.

This clone was seen a single time. V gene TRBV2 combines with J gene TRBJ2-7; 7 bases agree with TRBD1. Trimming at V came to 2 bases and at J to 10 bases, leaving 11 bases not matched to a gene. Germline V gene data show CDR1 as SNHLY and CDR2 as FYNNEI. The CDR3 spans 14 residues. Written as DNA, the CDR3 is TGTGCCAGCAGTGAAAGGGGGCACGGGGTCGAACAGTACTTC. It specifies CASSERGHGVEQYF.

J is TRBJ2-1 and V is TRBV7-2; TRBD2 matches 11 bases. The length of the CDR3 is 19 residues. V was pared by 3 bases and J by 2 bases, with 12 bases of the junction left unmatched. CDR1 and CDR2 (germline): SGHTA, FQGNSA. Here the CDR3 DNA reads TGTGCCAGCAGCTTTTTAGCGGGGGGGCCACCGAGCCCCTACAATGAGCAGTTCTTC. Translating gives CASSFLAGGPPSPYNEQFF.

The genes are TRBV19 and TRBJ1-5; D not certain. Germline V gives CDR1 LNHDA, CDR2 SQIVND (reference sequence). V was trimmed by 2 bases and J by 3 bases, leaving 2 bases between them. The CDR3 is 12 amino acids. The CDR3 is CASSILNQPQHF. CDR3 nucleotides: TGTGCCAGTAGTATACTCAATCAGCCCCAGCATTTT.

This clone was seen a few times. The rearrangement links TRBV13 to TRBJ1-1; D call uncertain. The CDR3 extends over 12 amino acids. V lost 0 bases and J 5 bases, leaving 4 bases between the germline ends. Germline V gene sequence: CDR1 PRHDT, CDR2 FYEKMQ (reference sequence). The CDR3 DNA is TGTGCCAGCAGCTTAGGTGAGACTGAAGCTTTCTTT. This translates into CASSLGETEAFF.

The V and J genes are TRBV16 and TRBJ1-1, with no clear D. The length of the CDR3 is 15 residues. Germline CDR1 KGHSY, CDR2 FQNENV. V dropped 0 bases and J dropped 3 bases, with 11 bases sitting between them. The CDR3 here is CASSQSAGGYTEAFF. DNA of the CDR3: TGTGCCAGCAGCCAATCAGCCGGTGGTTACACTGAAGCTTTCTTT.

This chain connects TRBV6-6 to TRBJ2-1; D may be TRBD1 (7 bases). Per the germline V gene, CDR1 is MNHNY and CDR2 is SVGAGI (reference sequence). Between the trimmed V and J ends, which lost 10 bases and 3 bases, there was a span of 10 bases. The CDR3 runs to 12 residues. CDR3 loop: CATGGYYNEQFF. The CDR3 DNA follows: TGTGCCACAGGGGGGTACTACAATGAGCAGTTCTTC.